The rows below give T cell receptor beta chains drawn from one sample of a study of T-cell memory formation after mild COVID-19. TCRdb recomputed calls from the 5' RACE reads with MiXCR, one row per CDR3 protein. The data hold around 200,000 distinct CDR3 sequences, with roughly 17% observed a single time. Specimen: PBMCs or a T cell subset sorted from them (not recorded which). The receptors were sampled from an adult woman who had mild COVID-19 (a few samples of this study predate the infection). Cell type and time point are not known. Both conserved end residues are trimmed from each CDR3.

v_call cdr3_aa
TRBV4-1 ASRAGGQGVSYEQF
TRBV24-1 ATSDFGGSYNEQF
TRBV5-1 ASSWGQGDYEQY
TRBV18 ASSSREAQY
TRBV5-1 ASSLAGGSGNTIY
TRBV29-1 SVLIGLNYNEQF
TRBV5-1 ASSYKGDYAYEQY
TRBV6-2/TRBV6-3 ASSDYEQY
TRBV5-1 ASSLEGSGSSYNEQF
TRBV7-2 ASSSGYGETQY
TRBV12-3/TRBV12-4 ASTSYNEQF
TRBV5-6 ASSSSWQTYEQY
TRBV9 ASSAYYSATNEKLF
TRBV12-3/TRBV12-4 ASSRSGEKRNIQY
TRBV6-5 ASSYDRDRVGDTQY
TRBV3-1 ASSQDNSGIPRSYEQY
TRBV5-1 ASTWGTSGGPNEQF
TRBV5-4 ASSKAGGLVTDTQY
TRBV7-2 ASSLFRSGELF
TRBV24-1 ATSDTDRGERETQY
TRBV20-1 SASAGGITDTQY
TRBV12-3/TRBV12-4 ASSRSSGNIYEQF
TRBV20-1 SARGRGQNPYNSPLH
TRBV7-8 ASSLGGVSYEQY
TRBV5-8 ASSRGTSGVNEQF
TRBV7-8 ASSLGFRGRYNEQF
TRBV7-9 ASSISGTSHGYT
TRBV9 ASSASGGAGETQY
TRBV7-8 ASSPRQGWGTENSPLH
TRBV6-6 ASSYRRNSGGLTY
TRBV20-1 SANGPPSYNSPLH
TRBV7-6 ASSLGQPKRRITGELF
TRBV2 ASSPGGNPLF
TRBV12-3/TRBV12-4 ASSLGGFGNTIY
TRBV2 ASSVTGPQY
TRBV9 ASSGERGLHEQY
TRBV4-2 ASSQAGTSGMPKNIQY
TRBV6-5 ASRLRGSGSGGLAEQF
TRBV5-1 ASSFISTEQY
TRBV27 ASSSPTGVWGGSPLH
TRBV25-1 ASSEWTSGRGGEQF
TRBV25-1 ASSDPLQGEAF
TRBV12-3/TRBV12-4 ASKGQYTDTQY
TRBV5-5 ASSSASQTGSETQY
TRBV7-2 ASSSRGSISGNTIY
TRBV30 AWTEIGTPETQY
TRBV14 ASSQYRGRESYEQY
TRBV11-2 ASSLSFSGNTIY
TRBV12-3/TRBV12-4 ASSFGLVLAKNIQY
TRBV7-2 ASSLDSNNYGYT
TRBV12-3/TRBV12-4 ASSLDGAVTF
TRBV3-1 ASSRRLDYEQY
TRBV12-3/TRBV12-4 ASSDRGSLDYEQY
TRBV20-1 SARSSGSTEAF
TRBV5-1 ASSRSGDGELF
TRBV25-1 ASKTESYEQY
TRBV12-3/TRBV12-4 ASSLRGGGYNEQF
TRBV5-5 ASTGPGTANTIY
TRBV7-2 ASSLTGTSSTDTQY